Listed here are 24 T cell receptor beta chains from one sample, sequenced in a study of regulatory T cells in long-lasting Graves disease. CDR3 regions were amplified by Arm-PCR using iRepertoire HTBI primers to build TCR beta libraries. One entry per CDR3 protein, called by TCRdb with MiXCR from the multiplex PCR reads. The table lists 300,000 to 500,000 distinct CDR3 sequences, less than 25% of them singletons. Stated time point: persistent/refractory GD, antithyroid drugs over 5 years with positive TRAb. Scientists built the TCR library using RNA that was extracted from PBMCs. The sequencing here drew on peripheral blood mononuclear cells (PBMCs), taken when the disease was refractory, from a patient treated with antithyroid drugs. These receptors all stem from a female donor with Graves disease.

This clonotype came up many times. This chain links TRBV20-1 with TRBJ2-5; unclear D gene. The V gene lost 0 bases and the J gene lost 5 bases, with 16 bases spanning the gap. The germline V gene encodes CDR1 DFQATT and CDR2 SNEGSKA (reference sequence). CDR3 size: 15 residues. The CDR3 reads CSARDGRRPAETQYF. CDR3 DNA: TGCAGTGCTAGAGATGGCCGCAGGCCCGCCGAGACCCAGTACTTC.

V is TRBV15 and J is TRBJ2-3; TRBD2 matches at 11 bases. J gave up 2 bases and V 3 bases, and 1 base lay outside the gene matches. From germline, CDR1 is LNHNV and CDR2 YYDKDF (reference sequence). The CDR3 has 15 amino acids. Written as DNA, the CDR3 is TGTGCCACCAGCAGGGGACTAGCGGACACAGATACGCAGTATTTT. Protein sequence: CATSRGLADTDTQYF.

This clonotype was seen a few times. The chain uses TRBV29-1 and TRBJ2-5; possible D gene TRBD1, 5 bases. CDR3 size: 13 residues. The germline gives CDR1 SQVTM, CDR2 ANQGSEA. With 3 bases removed from V and 3 bases from J, the gap between germline ends came to 11 bases. CDR3 sequence (DNA): TGCAGCGTTGAGTTCGTGGACAAAGAGACCCAGTACTTC. It codes for CSVEFVDKETQYF. Variable domain in full (rest from reference TRBV29-1 and TRBJ2-5): SAVISQKPSRDICQRGTSLTIQCQVDSQVTMMFWYRQQPGQSLTLIATANQGSEATYESGFVIDKFPISRPNLTFSTLTVSNMSPEDSSIYLCSVEFVDKETQYFGPGTRLLVL.

Concerning this clonotype: A much larger clonotype is one base distant, so this may be a read error. Given the absence of the conserved phenylalanine or tryptophan at the CDR3 end, a read error is likely. The chain joins TRBV30 to TRBJ1-2; D call uncertain. Deletions cut 4 bases from V and 4 bases from J, with 10 bases between. This CDR3 spans 12 amino acids. The germline V gene has CDR1 GTSNPN and CDR2 SVGIG (reference sequence). In DNA form, the CDR3 reads TGTGCCTGGAAATCCACGGGCTATGGCTACACCCTC. Translation gives CAWKSTGYGYTL.

This clonotype was seen many times. The chain is built from TRBV6-2 or TRBV6-3 and TRBJ1-5; TRBD1 matches 7 bases. Looked up from germline, CDR1 is MNHEY and CDR2 is SVGEGT. Unmatched junction bases numbered 5, after V lost 2 bases and J lost 4 bases. The CDR3 spans 15 residues. The DNA for the CDR3 is TGTGCCAGCAGTTACGACGGACAGGCGAATCAGCCCCAGCATTTT. Its protein product is CASSYDGQANQPQHF.

This chain uses TRBV7-8 with TRBJ2-2, with 9 bases identical to TRBD2. Looked up from germline, CDR1 is SGHVS and CDR2 is FQNEAQ. With 2 bases clipped from V and 6 bases from J, the junction kept 4 bases outside the gene matches. This CDR3 has 15 residues. Here the CDR3 reads CASSLSGLAPGELFF. Here the CDR3 DNA reads TGTGCCAGCAGCTTATCGGGACTAGCCCCCGGGGAGCTGTTTTTT.

The rearrangement uses TRBV4-3 and TRBJ2-6; D perhaps matches TRBD2 (6 bases). Trimming removed 3 bases at V and 4 bases at J, with 13 bases between. There are 16 residues in the CDR3. Germline V gene lookup returns CDR1 LGHNA and CDR2 YSLEER. CDR3 sequence: CASSHDGGSGANVLTF. CDR3 nucleotides: TGCGCCAGCAGCCATGATGGGGGGTCCGGGGCCAACGTCCTGACTTTC.

The rearrangement uses TRBV4-1 and TRBJ2-7, with 10 bases aligning to TRBD1. The J segment lost 5 bases and the V segment lost 3 bases, leaving 13 bases of the junction unmatched. This CDR3 is built from 17 residues. Germline V gene sequence: CDR1 MGHRA, CDR2 YSYEKL. The CDR3 sequence is CASSHHLPGTGDDEQYF. The CDR3 nucleotides read TGCGCCAGCAGCCATCACCTCCCGGGGACAGGGGACGACGAGCAGTACTTC.

This clonotype was counted only a few times. V and J are TRBV19 and TRBJ1-5, with unresolved D. V lost 2 bases and J 6 bases, leaving 11 bases between the germline ends. This CDR3 spans 14 amino acids. CDR1 is LNHDA, CDR2 SQIVND, per germline (reference sequence). DNA for the CDR3: TGTGCCAGTAGTATAATCGGGGAGTCTCAGCCCCAGCATTTT. It specifies CASSIIGESQPQHF.

The chain recombines TRBV5-6 with TRBJ2-7; maybe TRBD1 (5 bases). The CDR3 is 14 amino acids. V lost 4 bases and J 5 bases, leaving 16 bases between the germline ends. CDR1 is SGHDT, CDR2 YYEEEE, per germline. The CDR3 loop is CASSGLGRGDEQYF. Here the CDR3 DNA reads TGTGCCAGCAGCGGGCTGGGGCGAGGTGACGAGCAGTACTTC.

The genes are TRBV4-2 and TRBJ2-2, with a possible D match to TRBD1 (6 bases). Between the trimmed V and J ends, which lost 0 bases and 1 base, there was a span of 9 bases. The CDR3 extends over 16 amino acids. CDR1 is LGHNA, CDR2 YNFKEQ, per germline. CDR3 sequence reads: CASSQDRTVNTGELFF. For the CDR3, the DNA is TGTGCCAGCAGCCAAGATAGGACAGTGAACACCGGGGAGCTGTTTTTT.

V usage is TRBV7-8 and J usage is TRBJ2-7; D is perhaps TRBD2 (5 bases). The CDR3 loop spans 15 amino acids. Germline CDR1 SGHVS, CDR2 FQNEAQ. Trimming removed 0 bases at V and 6 bases at J, with 15 bases between. Here the CDR3 reads CASSLARLASPEQYF. CDR3 sequence (DNA): TGTGCCAGCAGCTTAGCGCGTCTCGCTAGCCCCGAGCAGTACTTC.

This clonotype was counted at least ten times. This chain joins TRBV28 and TRBJ1-2; no reliable D call. With 5 bases removed from V and 1 base from J, the gap between germline ends came to 5 bases. Per the germline V gene, CDR1 is MDHEN and CDR2 is SYDVKM. This CDR3 has 12 residues. The chain's CDR3 is CASSINNYGYTF. The CDR3 nucleotides are TGTGCCAGCAGTATTAATAACTATGGCTACACCTTC.

The J gene is TRBJ1-5, the V gene TRBV19, with 7 bases identical to TRBD1. The CDR3 runs to 16 residues. Germline CDR1 is LNHDA and CDR2 is SQIVND (reference sequence). Trimming at V came to 3 bases and at J to 4 bases, leaving 9 bases not matched to a gene. DNA for the CDR3: TGTGCCAGTAGTATGACCTGGCAGGGGGGGAATCAGCCCCAGCATTTT. Its translation is CASSMTWQGGNQPQHF.

The rearrangement links TRBV4-3 to TRBJ1-5, with TRBD1 as a possible D gene (5 bases). The CDR3 length is 15 residues. Germline V gives CDR1 LGHNA, CDR2 YSLEER. V lost 0 bases, J lost 8 bases, and 14 bases lay in between. This CDR3 is CASSQDGHPTEPQHF. The CDR3 DNA reads TGCGCCAGCAGCCAAGATGGACACCCGACCGAGCCCCAGCATTTT.

This clonotype appeared a few times. The chain has TRBV30 and TRBJ1-5; D might be TRBD1 (6 bases). Germline V gene sequence: CDR1 GTSNPN, CDR2 SVGIG (reference sequence). The CDR3 contains 15 residues. The ends were cut back, 0 bases at V and 3 bases at J, with 12 bases in the middle. CDR3 region: CAWSVTGNPNQPQHF. As DNA, the CDR3 is TGTGCCTGGAGTGTTACAGGGAACCCCAATCAGCCCCAGCATTTT.

This sequence joins TRBV24-1 and TRBJ1-5; TRBD1 might be the D (5 bases). The V end lost 4 bases, the J end lost 4 bases, and 10 bases lay between the germline ends. CDR3 length equals 14 residues. Germline CDR1 and CDR2: KGHDR and SFDVKD. The DNA for the CDR3 is TGTGCCACCAGTGAGGCAGGGATTAATCAGCCCCAGCATTTT. It yields the protein CATSEAGINQPQHF.

The table lists this clonotype with many counts. V gene TRBV7-2 combines with J gene TRBJ2-4, with D tentatively TRBD2 (5 bases). The V and J ends lost 5 bases and 0 bases respectively, with 17 bases between them. The CDR3 contains 17 residues. Germline V gives CDR1 SGHTA, CDR2 FQGNSA. The CDR3 sequence is CASSVADFSIAKNIQYF. For the CDR3, the DNA is TGTGCCAGCAGCGTCGCGGACTTTAGCATAGCCAAAAACATTCAGTACTTC.

Ten or more counts support this clonotype. The V call is TRBV29-1, the J call TRBJ2-2, with 13 bases fitting TRBD2. The germline V gene has CDR1 SQVTM and CDR2 ANQGSEA. J lost 0 bases, V lost 6 bases, and 4 bases had no gene match. The CDR3 extends over 16 amino acids. This CDR3 is CSVAGTSGANTGELFF. CDR3 DNA: TGCAGCGTCGCCGGGACTAGCGGGGCGAACACCGGGGAGCTGTTTTTT.

This clonotype was observed many times. V is TRBV27 and J is TRBJ2-6, with 7 positions matching TRBD1. CDR3 size: 17 residues. Germline CDR1 MNHEY, CDR2 SMNVEV (reference sequence). V shed 7 bases and J 0 bases; nucleotides not matched to a gene: 9. The CDR3 sequence: CASTQGGLYSGANVLTF. The CDR3 DNA reads TGTGCCAGCACCCAAGGGGGCCTCTACTCTGGGGCCAACGTCCTGACTTTC.

This clonotype was recorded a few times. The CDR3 sequence is CASSAGDPGGVFF. CDR3 coding DNA: TGTGCCAGCAGCGCCGGCGACCCGGGGGGGGTTTTCTTT. The rearrangement links TRBV11-2 to TRBJ1-1, with D possibly being TRBD1 (5 bases). Germline CDR1 is SGHAT and CDR2 is FQNNGV. The CDR3 is 13 amino acids. V lost 5 bases and J lost 13, with 20 bases in between.

This clonotype was seen ten or more times. The chain joins TRBV28 to TRBJ2-6; D is possibly TRBD1 (6 bases). The CDR3 is 15 residues long. The V and J ends lost 4 bases and 2 bases respectively, with 9 bases between them. CDR1 is MDHEN and CDR2 is SYDVKM in the germline V gene. The CDR3 coding sequence is TGTGCCAGCAGTTCCGCAGGGGCTGGGGCCAACGTCCTGACTTTC. Encoded protein: CASSSAGAGANVLTF.

This clonotype was observed a few times. The chain couples TRBV20-1 to TRBJ2-7; 8 positions agree with TRBD1. The CDR3 has 14 amino acids. The J segment lost 7 bases and the V segment lost 3 bases, leaving 11 bases of the junction unmatched. Germline V lookup: CDR1 DFQATT, CDR2 SNEGSKA (reference sequence). CDR3: CSASVRTGRQEQYF. The CDR3 DNA reads as TGCAGTGCTAGCGTTAGGACAGGGAGGCAGGAGCAGTACTTC.

This clonotype was seen ten or more times. The chain uses TRBV28 and TRBJ1-1, with D possibly being TRBD1 (6 bases). CDR1 is MDHEN, CDR2 SYDVKM, per germline. This CDR3 is 15 amino acids long. The V and J ends lost 5 bases and 4 bases respectively, with 17 bases between them. The CDR3 loop is CASSKRGALGTEAFF. The CDR3 nucleotides are TGTGCCAGCAGTAAAAGGGGGGCGCTTGGCACTGAAGCTTTCTTT.